The clone carrying this T cell receptor beta chain came up a few times. TCRdb recomputed calls from the 5' RACE reads with MiXCR, one row per CDR3 protein. The sample contains just over 60,000 distinct CDR3 sequences, roughly 9.9% of which appear only once. CDR1 and CDR2 (germline): SEHNR, FQNEAQ (reference sequence). The CDR3 covers 13 residues. With 6 bases removed from V and 3 bases from J, the gap between germline ends came to 11 bases. The source of the sample is a study of T-cell memory formation after mild COVID-19. This receptor was identified in a man younger than 35 who had mild COVID-19 (a few samples of this study predate the infection). Cell type and time point are not known. The sample was PBMCs or a T cell subset sorted from them (not recorded which). V usage is TRBV7-9 and J usage is TRBJ1-1, with a possible D match to TRBD1 (6 bases). CDR3 bases: TGTGCCAGCAGGCCAGGGGAGGACACTGAAGCTTTCTTT. This gives the protein CASRPGEDTEAFF.